This TCR beta chain comes out of a study of OX40 agonist ivuxolimab in advanced cancers. At the level of the whole study: Ivuxolimab was an agonistic, fully human IgG2 monoclonal antibody directed against OX40 (CD134), a costimulatory receptor. Intravenous ivuxolimab was administered to patients every 2 weeks at six dose levels: 0.01, 0.1, 0.3, 1.5, 3 and 10 mg/kg. Among the 52 dose-escalation patients, approximately 20 had hepatocellular carcinoma, 15 or so melanoma, 9 renal cell carcinoma and 9 head and neck cancer. In the dose-escalation cohort, 70% to 85% of patients were male, and the mean age was approximately 64 years, with a range of about 23 to 90. Patients were allowed to have had prior anti-PD-1, anti-PD-L1 or anti-CTLA-4 therapy, and 40% of the dose-escalation patients had been treated with checkpoint inhibitors. Partial responses occurred in three dose-escalation patients, of whom one had hepatocellular carcinoma and two had cutaneous melanoma. Peripheral TCRbeta sequencing aimed to test whether ivuxolimab altered TCR sequence diversity and caused clonal T-cell expansion. The paper covers the monotherapy dose-escalation part of the phase I ivuxolimab trial, which included N ≈ 50 patients.

To sequence the TCRbeta CDR3 region, genomic DNA was isolated from the sorted cells. The immunoSEQ Assay was used for sequencing of TCRbeta CDR3 regions. TCRdb carries this immuneACCESS record with in-frame sequences only. Its versions omit some clonotypes, under half of them owing to an unresolved V gene in the studies checked, with the rest unexplained. Recorded for this sample are under 85,000 clones; roughly nine tenths of them occurred a single time. Of the sample, about 0.3% falls within the top ten clones. Trimming leaves V shorter by 2 bases and J shorter by 3 bases, with the junction holding 6 bases beyond the gene matches. There are 15 amino acids in the CDR3, from cysteine to phenylalanine inclusive. Only the CDR3 DNA is retained, 45 bases long and in frame from the first base. Looking up the germline V gene yields CDR1 SGHRS and CDR2 YFSETQ. A word on this clone: Its binding antigen is unknown. One base away there is no much larger clone; base qualities are not given.

The paper as a whole reports these results and caveats: Clonal expansion of both CD4+ and CD8+ blood T cells was observed from baseline to week 6 at doses 0.1 to 3.0 mg/kg. Partial responders in the 0.1-3.0 mg/kg groups had among the lowest normalized peripheral clonal expansion, especially among CD8+ T cells. Low levels of normalized T-cell clonal expansion were also seen in some patients who did not respond. On average, CD8+ T cells showed more expanded clones than CD4+ T cells after ivuxolimab. Antigen specificity was not determined for the clonally expanded peripheral T cells.

The trial excluded patients who had a history of autoimmune disease or were on systemic immunosuppression. In every dose cohort, peripheral blood was drawn for TCR sequencing at baseline, cycle 4 day 1, and cycle 7 day 1. Samples came from an open-label, multicenter, first-in-human phase I dose-escalation trial of ivuxolimab. Adults with locally advanced or metastatic melanoma, renal cell carcinoma, hepatocellular carcinoma or head and neck squamous cell carcinoma were enrolled in the trial. Before TCR sequencing, CD4+ T cells and CD8+ T cells were sorted from peripheral blood as separate populations.

The sample here was CD4+ or CD8+ T cells sorted from blood, taken in a trial of the OX40 agonist ivuxolimab. This receptor was obtained from an adult with an advanced solid tumor such as melanoma, head and neck, liver or kidney cancer. The sequence is built from TRBV5-1 and TRBJ2-5, with 8 bases aligning to TRBD1. The bases read TGCGCCAGCAGCTTTAGGACAGGGTTTGAAGAGACCCAGTACTTC. It translates as CASSFRTGFEETQYF.